What follows describes a single T cell receptor (beta chain). Sequenced by immunoSEQ multiplex PCR; TCRdb stores in-frame clones only, minus some. There are over 30,000 clones in the sample; roughly 85% occur only once, and more than 20% lies in the top ten. This sample was included in a study of OX40 agonist ivuxolimab in advanced cancers. The CDR3 covers 15 residues. V lost 1 base to trimming and J lost 8 bases, with 15 bases between them. The germline V gene encodes CDR1 LNHDA and CDR2 SQIVND (reference sequence). This chain joins TRBV19 and TRBJ2-1, with D tentatively TRBD2 (6 bases). This receptor was obtained from an adult with an advanced solid tumor such as melanoma, head and neck, liver or kidney cancer. Sample: CD4+ or CD8+ T cells sorted from blood, taken in a trial of the OX40 agonist ivuxolimab. Here the CDR3 DNA reads TGTGCCAGTAGTATAGGGGGACTTCCCCTGGATGAGCAGTTCTTC. Translated, it gives CASSIGGLPLDEQFF.